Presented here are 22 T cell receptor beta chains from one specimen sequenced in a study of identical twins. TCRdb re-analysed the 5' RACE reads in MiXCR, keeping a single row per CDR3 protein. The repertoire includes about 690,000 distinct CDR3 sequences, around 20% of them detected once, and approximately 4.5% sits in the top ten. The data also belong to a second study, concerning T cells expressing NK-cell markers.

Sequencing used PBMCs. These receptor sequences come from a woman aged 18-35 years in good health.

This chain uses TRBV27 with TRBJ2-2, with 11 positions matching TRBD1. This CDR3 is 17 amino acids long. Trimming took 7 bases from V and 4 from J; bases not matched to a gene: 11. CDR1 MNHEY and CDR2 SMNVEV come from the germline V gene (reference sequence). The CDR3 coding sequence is TGTGCCAGCACCTCTCCCGGGGACAGGGGGGTCACCGGGGAGCTGTTTTTT. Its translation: CASTSPGDRGVTGELFF.

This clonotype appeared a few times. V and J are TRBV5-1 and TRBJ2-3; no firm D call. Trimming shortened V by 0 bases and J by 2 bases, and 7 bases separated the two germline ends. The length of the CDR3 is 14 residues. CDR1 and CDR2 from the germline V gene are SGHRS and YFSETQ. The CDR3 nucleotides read TGCGCCAGCAGCTTGGTAGGGATCACAGATACGCAGTATTTT. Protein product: CASSLVGITDTQYF. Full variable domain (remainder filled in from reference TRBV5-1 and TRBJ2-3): KAGVTQTPRYLIKTRGQQVTLSCSPISGHRSVSWYQQTPGQGLQFLFEYFSETQRNKGNFPGRFSGRQFSNSRSEMNVSTLELGDSALYLCASSLVGITDTQYFGPGTRLTVL.

The CDR3 coding sequence is TGCAGTGCTAGAGAACAGGGAGGCACTGAAGCTTTCTTT. Translation: CSAREQGGTEAFF. This sequence joins TRBV20-1 and TRBJ1-1; possibly TRBD1 for D (6 bases). This CDR3 has 13 amino acids. Germline V gene data show CDR1 as DFQATT and CDR2 as SNEGSKA (reference sequence). The V end lost 0 bases, the J end lost 4 bases, and 9 bases lay between the germline ends.

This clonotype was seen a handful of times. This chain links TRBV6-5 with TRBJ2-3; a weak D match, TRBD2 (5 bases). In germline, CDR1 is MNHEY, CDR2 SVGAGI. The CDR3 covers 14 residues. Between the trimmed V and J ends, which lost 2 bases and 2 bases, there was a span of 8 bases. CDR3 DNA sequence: TGTGCCAGCAGTTACGCTAGCCTCACAGATACGCAGTATTTT. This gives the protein CASSYASLTDTQYF.

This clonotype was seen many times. In DNA form, the CDR3 reads TGTGCCACCAGCGCAGGGGGCGCCTACGAGCAGTACTTC. Translating gives CATSAGGAYEQYF. The chain couples TRBV15 to TRBJ2-7; 8 bases fit TRBD1. Germline values: CDR1 LNHNV, CDR2 YYDKDF (reference sequence). The CDR3 extends over 13 amino acids. With V trimmed by 5 bases and J by 2 bases, 2 bases remained unmatched.

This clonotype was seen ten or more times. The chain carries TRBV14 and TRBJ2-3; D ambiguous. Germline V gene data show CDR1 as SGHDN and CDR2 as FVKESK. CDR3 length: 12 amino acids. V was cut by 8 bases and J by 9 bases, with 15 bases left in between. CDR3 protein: CASSDAGLTQYF. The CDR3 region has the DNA TGTGCCAGCTCAGACGCCGGCCTCACGCAGTATTTT.

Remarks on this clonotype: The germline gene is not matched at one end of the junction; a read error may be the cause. The CDR3 DNA follows: TGTGCTAGCAGCTTAATGACAGGGGCTTGCCAAGAGACCCAGTACTTC. Its protein is CASSLMTGACQETQYF. The V call is TRBV7-7, the J call TRBJ2-5; 8 bases line up with TRBD1. Per the germline V gene, CDR1 is SSHAT and CDR2 is FNYEAQ (reference sequence). The CDR3 consists of 16 residues.

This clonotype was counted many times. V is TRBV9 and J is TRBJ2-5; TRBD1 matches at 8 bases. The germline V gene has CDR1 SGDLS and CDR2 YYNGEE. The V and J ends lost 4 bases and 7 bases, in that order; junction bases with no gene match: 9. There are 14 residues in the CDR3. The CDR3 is CASSQDRVGGTQYF. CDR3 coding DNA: TGTGCCAGCAGCCAGGACAGGGTGGGAGGGACCCAGTACTTC.

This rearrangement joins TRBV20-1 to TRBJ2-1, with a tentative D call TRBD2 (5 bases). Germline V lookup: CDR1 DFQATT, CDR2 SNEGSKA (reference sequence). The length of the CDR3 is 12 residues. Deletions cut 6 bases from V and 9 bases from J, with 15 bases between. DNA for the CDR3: TGCAGTGCCGGGGTCCCCTCGGGTGAGCAGTTCTTC. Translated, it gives CSAGVPSGEQFF.

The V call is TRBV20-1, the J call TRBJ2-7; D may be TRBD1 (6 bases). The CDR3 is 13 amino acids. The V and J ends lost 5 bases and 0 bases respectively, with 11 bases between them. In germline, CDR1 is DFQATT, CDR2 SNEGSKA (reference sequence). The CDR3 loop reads CSAQRDTSYEQYF. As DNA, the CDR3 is TGCAGTGCTCAAAGGGACACCTCCTACGAGCAGTACTTC.

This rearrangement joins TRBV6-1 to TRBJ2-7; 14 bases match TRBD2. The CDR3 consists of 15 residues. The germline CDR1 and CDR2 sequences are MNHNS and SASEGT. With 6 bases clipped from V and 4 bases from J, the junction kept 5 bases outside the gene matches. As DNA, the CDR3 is TGTGCCAGCAGACCCGGGACTAGCGGGAGATACGAGCAGTACTTC. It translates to CASRPGTSGRYEQYF.

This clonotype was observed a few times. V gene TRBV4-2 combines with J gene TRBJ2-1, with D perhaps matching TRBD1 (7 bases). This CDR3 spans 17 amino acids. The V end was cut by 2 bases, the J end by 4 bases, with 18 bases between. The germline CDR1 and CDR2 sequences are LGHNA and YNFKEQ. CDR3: CASSQTLDRAGYNEQFF. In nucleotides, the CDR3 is TGTGCCAGCAGCCAAACCCTAGACAGGGCGGGATACAATGAGCAGTTCTTC.

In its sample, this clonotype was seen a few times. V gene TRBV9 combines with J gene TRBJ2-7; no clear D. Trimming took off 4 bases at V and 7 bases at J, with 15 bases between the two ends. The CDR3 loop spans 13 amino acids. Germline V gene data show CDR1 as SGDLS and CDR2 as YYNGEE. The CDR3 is CASSTSARSEQYF. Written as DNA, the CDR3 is TGTGCCAGCAGCACCTCGGCCCGTTCGGAGCAGTACTTC. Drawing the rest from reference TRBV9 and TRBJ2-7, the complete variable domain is DSGVTQTPKHLITATGQRVTLRCSPRSGDLSVYWYQQSLDQGLQFLIQYYNGEERAKGNILERFSAQQFPDLHSELNLSSLELGDSALYFCASSTSARSEQYFGPGTRLTVT.

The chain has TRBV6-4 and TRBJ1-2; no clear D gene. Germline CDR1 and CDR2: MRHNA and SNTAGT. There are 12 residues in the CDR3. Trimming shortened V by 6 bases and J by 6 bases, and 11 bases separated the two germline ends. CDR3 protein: CASRSEEDGYTF. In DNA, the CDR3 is TGTGCCAGCAGAAGTGAAGAGGATGGCTACACCTTC.

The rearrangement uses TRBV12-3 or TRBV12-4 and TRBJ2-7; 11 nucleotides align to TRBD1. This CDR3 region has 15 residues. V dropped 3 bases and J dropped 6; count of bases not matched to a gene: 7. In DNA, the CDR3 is TGTGCCAGCAGTTTCAGGACAGGGGGCGAGTCCGAGCAGTACTTC. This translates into CASSFRTGGESEQYF.

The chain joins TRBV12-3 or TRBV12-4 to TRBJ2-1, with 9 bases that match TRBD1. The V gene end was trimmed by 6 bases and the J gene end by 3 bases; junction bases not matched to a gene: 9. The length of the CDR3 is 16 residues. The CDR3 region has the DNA TGTGCCAGCAGACGGATTGGACAGGGGCTCTACAATGAGCAGTTCTTC. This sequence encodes CASRRIGQGLYNEQFF.

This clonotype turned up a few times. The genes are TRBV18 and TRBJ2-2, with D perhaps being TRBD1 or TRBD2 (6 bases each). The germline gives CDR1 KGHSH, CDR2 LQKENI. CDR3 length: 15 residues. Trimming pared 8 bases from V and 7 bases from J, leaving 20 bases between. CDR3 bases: TGTGCCAGCACCCCCTCTATCGGGGGCGGCGGGGAGCTGTTTTTT. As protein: CASTPSIGGGGELFF.

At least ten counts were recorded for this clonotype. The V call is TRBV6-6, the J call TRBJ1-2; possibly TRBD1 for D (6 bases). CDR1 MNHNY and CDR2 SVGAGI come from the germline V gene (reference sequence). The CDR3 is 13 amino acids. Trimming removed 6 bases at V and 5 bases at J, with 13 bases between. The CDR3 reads CASSSTGTYGYTF. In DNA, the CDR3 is TGTGCCAGCAGCAGCACAGGGACTTATGGCTACACCTTC.

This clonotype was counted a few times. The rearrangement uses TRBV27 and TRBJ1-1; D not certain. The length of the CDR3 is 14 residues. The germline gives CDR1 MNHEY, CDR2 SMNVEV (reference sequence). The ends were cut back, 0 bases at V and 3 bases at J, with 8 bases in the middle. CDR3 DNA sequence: TGTGCCAGCAGTTTATCAGTTGAGTACACTGAAGCTTTCTTT. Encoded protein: CASSLSVEYTEAFF.

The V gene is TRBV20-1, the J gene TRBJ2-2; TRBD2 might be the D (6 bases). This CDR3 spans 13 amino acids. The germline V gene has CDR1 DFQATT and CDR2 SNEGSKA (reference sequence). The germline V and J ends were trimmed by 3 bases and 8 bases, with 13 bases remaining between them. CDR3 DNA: TGCAGTGCTAGGGAGGGACGAAGTGGGGAGCTGTTTTTT. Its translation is CSAREGRSGELFF.

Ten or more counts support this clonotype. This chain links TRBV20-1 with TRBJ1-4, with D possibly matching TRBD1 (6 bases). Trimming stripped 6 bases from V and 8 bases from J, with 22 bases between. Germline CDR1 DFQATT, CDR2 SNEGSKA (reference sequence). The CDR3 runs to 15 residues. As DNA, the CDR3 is TGCAGTGCAGTTCCCCCAGGGGTTGGATGGGAAAAACTGTTTTTT. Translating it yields CSAVPPGVGWEKLFF.

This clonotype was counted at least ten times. The CDR3 spells CASSFRGKGSPLHF. The DNA of the CDR3 is TGTGCCAGCAGCTTTCGAGGGAAAGGGTCACCCCTCCACTTT. The chain recombines TRBV11-3 with TRBJ1-6; D is uncertain. Trimming cost V 3 bases and J 10 bases, with 13 bases left between them. Germline CDR1 is SGHNT and CDR2 is YENEEA. The CDR3 consists of 14 residues.